The 27 T cell receptor beta chains below come from one sample, sequenced in a study of read filtering for tumor transcriptome and immune sequencing. Molecular barcoded adaptors covering alpha/delta and beta/gamma chains were used on about 0.4 ug RNA. TCRdb reprocessed the reads with MiXCR, giving one entry per CDR3 protein. Among 30,000 to 45,000 distinct CDR3 sequences listed, roughly 13% were seen once. Sample: a population of CD138-negative cells sorted from bone marrow. These receptors were collected from a donor aged 40 or over with multiple myeloma.

Many counts were recorded for this clonotype. J is TRBJ1-1 and V is TRBV5-1, with 7 positions matching TRBD1. V lost 4 bases to trimming and J lost 7 bases; unmatched junction nucleotides: 7. The germline V gene encodes CDR1 SGHRS and CDR2 YFSETQ. This CDR3 spans 13 amino acids. In nucleotides, the CDR3 is TGCGCCAGCAGCCCCGGGACAGCGAGTGAAGCTTTCTTT. Translation: CASSPGTASEAFF.

This clonotype was seen at least ten times. The chain joins TRBV12-3 or TRBV12-4 to TRBJ2-2; 7 bases line up with TRBD1. The CDR3 is 15 residues long. Trimming removed 6 bases from V and 6 bases from J; junction bases left unmatched: 10. CDR3 protein: CASRDRAGGAGELFF. The CDR3 DNA is TGTGCCAGCAGAGACAGGGCTGGGGGTGCCGGGGAGCTGTTTTTT.

This clonotype was recorded many times. V is TRBV6-1 and J is TRBJ2-1; 7 bases match TRBD2. V gave up 5 bases and J gave up 8 bases; unmatched junction bases: 9. The CDR3 totals 14 residues. CDR1 MNHNS and CDR2 SASEGT come from the germline V gene. The DNA for the CDR3 is TGTGCCAGCAGTCGAAGCGGGGATATGGATGAGCAGTTCTTC. Translation gives CASSRSGDMDEQFF.

In regard to this clonotype: Lacking the conserved final phenylalanine or tryptophan, this CDR3 likely reflects a read error. The chain recombines TRBV6-4 with TRBJ1-5; D unclear. Trimming took off 6 bases at V and 7 bases at J, with 16 bases between the two ends. Germline V gene sequence: CDR1 MRHNA, CDR2 SNTAGT. This CDR3 is 14 amino acids long. The CDR3 region has the DNA TGTGCCAGCAGCCCCGGGTCAGATTTCCAGCCCCAGCATTCT. The encoded protein is CASSPGSDFQPQHS.

V gene TRBV30 combines with J gene TRBJ2-6; no clear D gene. The CDR3 covers 13 residues. Trimming took off 0 bases at V and 4 bases at J, with 4 bases between the two ends. The germline gives CDR1 GTSNPN, CDR2 SVGIG (reference sequence). The CDR3 DNA reads as TGTGCCTGGAGTGTAGGGGGGGCCAACGTCCTGACTTTC. As protein: CAWSVGGANVLTF.

This clonotype was counted at least ten times. The rearrangement joins TRBV12-3 or TRBV12-4 to TRBJ1-2, with TRBD1 as a possible D gene (5 bases). Trimming pared 3 bases from V and 3 bases from J, leaving 11 bases between. The CDR3 runs 14 residues. CDR3 sequence (DNA): TGTGCCAGCAGTTTTAGTCCGGGGCACTATGGCTACACCTTC. This encodes CASSFSPGHYGYTF.

This clonotype was detected ten times or more. The chain recombines TRBV7-9 with TRBJ1-6; 7 bases match TRBD1. The germline V gene encodes CDR1 SEHNR and CDR2 FQNEAQ (reference sequence). The trim removed 8 bases at V and 6 bases at J, leaving 7 bases unmatched. CDR3 size: 14 residues. The CDR3 loop is CASGTGALNSPLHF. The CDR3 DNA reads as TGTGCCAGCGGAACAGGGGCCCTTAATTCACCCCTCCACTTT.

This clonotype was detected ten times or more. CDR3 amino acids: CASSDLSTEAFF. In DNA form, the CDR3 reads TGTGCCAGCAGTGACTTATCCACTGAAGCTTTCTTT. V usage is TRBV25-1 and J usage is TRBJ1-1; D is unclear. Trimming took off 3 bases at V and 4 bases at J, with 6 bases between the two ends. Germline CDR1 and CDR2: MGHDK and SYGVNS. The CDR3 is made up of 12 amino acids.

Worth noting for this clonotype: A much larger clone lies a single base off, so this may be a read error. The J gene is TRBJ2-3, the V gene TRBV28; D is unclear. The CDR3 runs to 14 residues. Germline V CDR1 and CDR2: MDHEN, SYDVKM. CDR3 sequence: CAGSLYSVRDTQYF. The CDR3 DNA follows: TGTGCCGGCAGTTTATACAGCGTACGTGATACGCAGTATTTT. Combining the CDR3 with reference TRBV28 and TRBJ2-3 gives the whole variable domain DVKVTQSSRYLVKRTGEKVFLECVQDMDHENMFWYRQDPGLGLRLIYFSYDVKMKEKGDIPEGYSVSREKKERFSLILESASTNQTSMYLCAGSLYSVRDTQYFGPGTRLTVL.

This clonotype was detected ten times or more. The chain is built from TRBV28 and TRBJ1-1; D remains ambiguous. The CDR3 is 14 residues long. Germline-derived CDR1 and CDR2 are MDHEN and SYDVKM. Trimming removed 8 bases at V and 5 bases at J, with 18 bases between. CDR3 sequence: CASFEAARRTEAFF. The CDR3, as DNA: TGTGCCAGCTTTGAGGCTGCACGAAGGACTGAAGCTTTCTTT. Full variable domain (remainder filled in from reference TRBV28 and TRBJ1-1): DVKVTQSSRYLVKRTGEKVFLECVQDMDHENMFWYRQDPGLGLRLIYFSYDVKMKEKGDIPEGYSVSREKKERFSLILESASTNQTSMYLCASFEAARRTEAFFGQGTRLTVV.

On this clonotype: Given a much more abundant clone one base away, this may be a read error. V is TRBV18 and J is TRBJ1-1, with TRBD1 as a possible D gene (5 bases). The V and J ends lost 3 bases and 4 bases respectively, with 12 bases between them. Germline lookup yields CDR1 KGHSH and CDR2 LQKENI. The CDR3 length is 14 residues. CDR3 sequence reads: CASSPGGIGTEAFF. The CDR3 bases are TGTGCCAGCTCACCGGGGGGGATCGGCACTGAAGCTTTCTTT.

The V call is TRBV29-1, the J call TRBJ1-1; D gene uncertain. CDR3 length equals 13 residues. The V gene's germline CDR1 is SQVTM and CDR2 ANQGSEA. The V gene lost 6 bases and the J gene lost 1 base, with 12 bases spanning the gap. CDR3 coding DNA: TGCAGCGTACTGACCGGGCAGAACACTGAAGCTTTCTTT. Amino acid sequence: CSVLTGQNTEAFF.

This clonotype has ten or more counts. The gene calls are TRBV5-1 and TRBJ1-6; D is ambiguous. Trimming shortened V by 2 bases and J by 10 bases, and 13 bases separated the two germline ends. The V gene's germline CDR1 is SGHRS and CDR2 YFSETQ. CDR3 length: 14 residues. The CDR3 coding sequence is TGCGCCAGCAGCTTCGGAAGAGCGGGGTCACCCCTCCACTTT. Its translation: CASSFGRAGSPLHF.

With regard to this clonotype: Compared with germline, one end of the junction differs, possibly owing to a read error. The J gene is TRBJ2-7, the V gene TRBV7-7, with 10 bases identical to TRBD1. Germline V CDR1 and CDR2: SSHAT, FNYEAQ (reference sequence). The CDR3 spans 15 residues. The chain's CDR3 is CASSRGTGEDYEQYF. The CDR3 DNA follows: TGTGCTAGCAGCCGTGGGACAGGGGAGGACTACGAGCAGTACTTC.

At least ten counts were recorded for this clonotype. Written as DNA, the CDR3 is TGTGCCAGCAGCCCAGGACGGATCCACACTGAAGCTTTCTTT. It encodes CASSPGRIHTEAFF. The rearrangement links TRBV7-3 to TRBJ1-1; no definite D call. The CDR3 has 14 residues. V lost 5 bases to trimming and J lost 3 bases, with 13 bases between them. CDR1 and CDR2 (germline): SGHTA, FQGTGA.

At least ten counts were recorded for this clonotype. DNA for the CDR3: TGTGCCAGCAGCTTATCTCCAGGTCCAAATGAAAAACTGTTTTTT. Translating it yields CASSLSPGPNEKLFF. V and J are TRBV7-6 and TRBJ1-4; D not certain. Trimming cost V 2 bases and J 5 bases, with 12 bases left between them. CDR1 is SGHVS, CDR2 FNYEAQ, per germline. The CDR3 consists of 15 residues.

In regard to this clonotype: A junction end diverges from the germline sequence, so it may reflect a read error. V is TRBV9 and J is TRBJ2-4; D remains unclear. Germline assignment: CDR1 SGDLS and CDR2 YYNGEE. This CDR3 has 16 amino acids. The CDR3 sequence: CVSSAVRAQAKNIQYF. The CDR3 DNA sequence: TGTGTCAGCAGCGCAGTACGTGCTCAAGCCAAAAACATTCAGTACTTC. Full variable domain (rest looked up from reference TRBV9 and TRBJ2-4): DSGVTQTPKHLITATGQRVTLRCSPRSGDLSVYWYQQSLDQGLQFLIQYYNGEERAKGNILERFSAQQFPDLHSELNLSSLELGDSALYFCVSSAVRAQAKNIQYFGAGTRLSVL.

This clonotype was found a few times. This could be a read error, since a much larger clone is one nucleotide away. The conserved phenylalanine or tryptophan normally closing the CDR3 is absent here, so this likely arose from a read error. The chain is built from TRBV10-2 and TRBJ2-7; 7 bases align to TRBD1. This CDR3 is 12 amino acids long. V was clipped by 6 bases and J by 6 bases; unmatched bases: 5. Germline assignment: CDR1 WSHSY and CDR2 SAAADI. The CDR3 coding sequence is TGCGCCAGCAGGGGGAACAGGGGCGAGCAGTACCTC. Amino acids: CASRGNRGEQYL.

This clonotype was counted at least ten times. The rearrangement uses TRBV12-3 or TRBV12-4 and TRBJ2-1; 7 bases line up with TRBD2. This CDR3 has 15 residues. Trimming cost V 2 bases and J 7 bases; bases outside gene matches: 8. DNA of the CDR3: TGTGCCAGCAGTTTACTGGGGGGAGGGCCAAATGAGCAGTTCTTC. Its translation is CASSLLGGGPNEQFF.

This clonotype was seen at least ten times. The chain has TRBV7-2 and TRBJ2-1; maybe TRBD2 (7 bases). The CDR3 length is 12 residues. CDR1 SGHTA and CDR2 FQGNSA come from the germline V gene. The V end lost 3 bases, the J end lost 10 bases, and 10 bases lay between the germline ends. The CDR3 loop is CASSFGGGEQFF. Here the CDR3 DNA reads TGTGCCAGCAGCTTTGGCGGGGGCGAGCAGTTCTTC.

In this sample, this clonotype turned up many times. The rearrangement links TRBV11-2 to TRBJ1-5, with D unresolved. Germline loops: CDR1 SGHAT, CDR2 FQNNGV. V gave up 5 bases and J gave up 8 bases, with 13 bases separating them. This CDR3 is built from 13 residues. The CDR3: CASSRQAREPQHF. In nucleotides, the CDR3 is TGTGCCAGCAGCCGCCAAGCCCGCGAGCCCCAGCATTTT.

This clonotype has just a few counts. A much more abundant neighbour one base away suggests this may be a read error. The CDR3 sequence: CASSQEEYTEAFF. CDR3 coding DNA: TGCGCCAGCAGCCAAGAGGAGTACACTGAAGCTTTCTTT. The V call is TRBV4-1, the J call TRBJ1-1; D is uncertain. V was pared by 0 bases and J by 3 bases, with 5 bases between. This CDR3 has 13 amino acids. The germline CDR1 and CDR2 sequences are MGHRA and YSYEKL.

This clonotype is labeled as medium-sized (0.01 to 0.1%). The chain combines TRBV28 with TRBJ2-1, with 11 bases identical to TRBD2. Looked up from germline, CDR1 is MDHEN and CDR2 is SYDVKM. CDR3 size: 16 residues. With V trimmed by 5 bases and J by 7 bases, 10 bases remained unmatched. This CDR3 reads CASSLPETSGKNEQFF. In DNA form, the CDR3 reads TGTGCCAGCAGTCTACCCGAGACTAGCGGGAAGAATGAGCAGTTCTTC.

This clonotype was seen a few times. A much larger clone lies one base from this, so it may be a read error. The chain employs TRBV2 and TRBJ2-1; 9 positions match TRBD2. Germline lookup yields CDR1 SNHLY and CDR2 FYNNEI. This CDR3 has 14 residues. The CDR3 here is CASSVGTSINAQFF. The CDR3 DNA reads TGTGCCAGCAGTGTAGGGACTAGCATCAATGCGCAGTTCTTC.

This clonotype appeared many times. This chain uses TRBV29-1 with TRBJ2-7; 8 positions agree with TRBD1. This CDR3 has 15 residues. Germline loops: CDR1 SQVTM, CDR2 ANQGSEA. V dropped 0 bases and J dropped 6; count of bases not matched to a gene: 10. The CDR3, as DNA: TGCAGCGTTGAAGAGGCAGGGGGCGTAATAGGCGAGCAGTACTTC. Amino acid sequence: CSVEEAGGVIGEQYF.

This clonotype showed up many times. The chain has TRBV12-3 or TRBV12-4 and TRBJ1-1, with TRBD1 matching over 7 bases. There are 14 residues in the CDR3. The V and J ends lost 7 bases and 4 bases, in that order; junction bases with no gene match: 9. Here the CDR3 DNA reads TGTGCCAGCATTTCCCAGACAGGGACCACTGAAGCTTTCTTT. This translates into CASISQTGTTEAFF.

A word on this clonotype: A far larger clone is only one base removed, so a read error is likely. The rearrangement uses TRBV11-2 and TRBJ1-5; D is uncertain. Germline-derived CDR1 and CDR2 are SGHAT and FQNNGV. This CDR3 has 14 residues. CDR3: CASSLGPGNQHQHF. The CDR3 DNA reads as TGTGCCAGCAGCCTCGGACCGGGCAATCAGCACCAGCATTTT.